The 17 T cell receptor beta chains below come from one sample, sequenced in a study of blood T cell repertoires in COVID-19. The assay was immunoSEQ multiplex PCR, and TCRdb's table has in-frame clones only and misses some. Here the sample spans 9,500 to 13,000 clones, approximately 88% being singletons. Sample: peripheral blood. These receptors were taken from a human donor in a cohort sampled during active COVID-19.

The rearrangement joins TRBV2 to TRBJ1-4; 8 nucleotides line up with TRBD1. Germline-derived CDR1 and CDR2 are SNHLY and FYNNEI. The CDR3 length is 14 residues. V trimming: 5 bases; J trimming: 13 bases; junction bases outside the gene matches: 12. CDR3 nucleotides: TGTGCCAGCAGTTCCACGACAGGGGAAGCAGGACTGTTTTTT. This codes for CASSSTTGEAGLFF.

This chain links TRBV5-1 with TRBJ2-2; TRBD1 aligns across 9 bases. The ends lost 6 bases at V and 5 bases at J; junction bases unmatched: 8. CDR1 is SGHRS and CDR2 is YFSETQ in the germline V gene. There are 15 residues in the CDR3. The CDR3 DNA reads as TGCGCCAGCAACCCGACAGGGGGAGGGACCGGGGAGCTGTTTTTT. This sequence encodes CASNPTGGGTGELFF.

The chain has TRBV9 and TRBJ1-1; D gene unclear. Trimming took off 3 bases at V and 1 base at J, with 13 bases between the two ends. The length of the CDR3 is 15 residues. Germline CDR1 reads SGDLS; CDR2 reads YYNGEE. The CDR3 reads CASSGEWNANTEAFF. CDR3 nucleotide sequence: TGTGCCAGCAGCGGGGAGTGGAACGCGAACACTGAAGCTTTCTTT.

The chain has TRBV5-5 and TRBJ1-1, with D tentatively TRBD1 (5 bases). This CDR3 has 15 amino acids. V lost 3 bases and J lost 0, with 12 bases in between. The germline V gene has CDR1 SGHKS and CDR2 YYEKEE (reference sequence). CDR3 in amino acids: CASSYPGGVNTEAFF. CDR3 DNA sequence: TGTGCCAGCAGCTATCCCGGGGGGGTGAACACTGAAGCTTTCTTT.

V gene TRBV7-9 combines with J gene TRBJ2-2, with a tentative D call TRBD2 (5 bases). V was trimmed by 5 bases and J by 6 bases, leaving 22 bases between them. CDR1 is SEHNR and CDR2 is FQNEAQ in the germline V gene (reference sequence). The CDR3 has 17 residues. CDR3 bases: TGTGCCAGCAGCGCGCCCGGATCAGGATCGGGATCCGGGGAGCTGTTTTTT. This gives the protein CASSAPGSGSGSGELFF.

The chain links TRBV9 to TRBJ1-6; D ambiguous. The germline gives CDR1 SGDLS, CDR2 YYNGEE. This CDR3 has 16 residues. V lost 1 base to trimming and J lost 8 bases, with 16 bases between them. CDR3 bases: TGTGCCAGCAGCGTATCGACGGGGAGAGGAGATTCACCCCTCCACTTT. Protein sequence: CASSVSTGRGDSPLHF.

This clone has only a few counts. This rearrangement joins TRBV10-3 to TRBJ1-1; TRBD1 agrees at 10 bases. Per the germline V gene, CDR1 is ENHRY and CDR2 is SYGVKD. This CDR3 is 17 amino acids long. Trimming at V came to 6 bases and at J to 0 bases, leaving 10 bases not matched to a gene. CDR3 sequence reads: CAISPGTGVLVNTEAFF. DNA of the CDR3: TGTGCCATCAGCCCCGGGACAGGGGTTCTGGTGAACACTGAAGCTTTCTTT.

The chain has TRBV6-2 or TRBV6-3 and TRBJ1-2; the D is unclear. Germline assignment: CDR1 MNHEY and CDR2 SVGEGT. The V end was cut by 4 bases, the J end by 5 bases, with 8 bases between. This CDR3 spans 12 amino acids. In nucleotides, the CDR3 is TGTGCCAGCAGTTTCCCAGGATATGGCTACACCTTC. Translation gives CASSFPGYGYTF.

This clone was seen once. The chain is built from TRBV2 and TRBJ1-2, with 7 bases fitting TRBD1. Trimming at V came to 3 bases and at J to 10 bases, leaving 11 bases not matched to a gene. This CDR3 comprises 14 residues. CDR1 and CDR2 (germline): SNHLY, FYNNEI. CDR3 amino acids: CASSDTDREPDYTF. The CDR3, as DNA: TGTGCCAGCAGTGATACAGACAGGGAGCCAGACTACACCTTC.

The V and J genes are TRBV5-6 and TRBJ2-5, with TRBD1 as a possible D gene (6 bases). The CDR3 extends over 15 amino acids. The V end lost 0 bases, the J end lost 5 bases, and 14 bases lay between the germline ends. Germline V gene sequence: CDR1 SGHDT, CDR2 YYEEEE. DNA of the CDR3: TGTGCCAGCAGCTTGGGGGGCAGGGGCAGGGAGACCCAGTACTTC. It yields the protein CASSLGGRGRETQYF.

This chain uses TRBV4-1 with TRBJ2-2; D may be TRBD1 (5 bases). CDR1 MGHRA and CDR2 YSYEKL come from the germline V gene. V was pared by 3 bases and J by 7 bases, with 9 bases between. This CDR3 comprises 13 residues. CDR3 sequence (DNA): TGCGCCAGCAGCCACAGGGATGGCGGGGAGCTGTTTTTT. This encodes CASSHRDGGELFF.

The chain has TRBV30 and TRBJ1-1; D is undetermined. This CDR3 has 12 residues. The germline V and J ends were trimmed by 3 bases and 7 bases, with 12 bases remaining between them. The germline CDR1 and CDR2 sequences are GTSNPN and SVGIG (reference sequence). The CDR3 DNA sequence: TGTGCCTGGAGCCTCCAGGTACTTGAAGCTTTCTTT. It yields the protein CAWSLQVLEAFF.

V and J are TRBV19 and TRBJ1-2; TRBD1 aligns across 8 bases. The CDR3 is 16 amino acids. The V gene end was trimmed by 0 bases and the J gene end by 4 bases; junction bases not matched to a gene: 7. Germline assignment: CDR1 LNHDA and CDR2 SQIVND (reference sequence). The CDR3 protein is CASSIDTQGGLYGYTF. The CDR3 bases are TGTGCCAGTAGTATAGATACACAGGGGGGACTCTATGGCTACACCTTC.

The chain uses TRBV6-5 and TRBJ2-1; TRBD2 matches at 12 bases. Trimming took 1 base from V and 7 from J; bases not matched to a gene: 5. CDR1 and CDR2 from the germline V gene are MNHEY and SVGAGI. This CDR3 is built from 16 residues. In DNA, the CDR3 is TGTGCCAGCAGTTACTGGGGGACTAGCGGGTGGAATGAGCAGTTCTTC. Its protein is CASSYWGTSGWNEQFF.

The genes are TRBV2 and TRBJ1-4, with 8 bases lining up with TRBD1. CDR1 is SNHLY and CDR2 is FYNNEI in the germline V gene. The CDR3 length is 14 residues. The trim removed 4 bases at V and 8 bases at J, leaving 6 bases unmatched. The CDR3, as DNA: TGTGCCAGCAGTGCAGACAGGGGCAGGGAAAAACTGTTTTTT. Encoded protein: CASSADRGREKLFF. The full variable domain, rest sourced from reference TRBV2 and TRBJ1-4, is EPEVTQTPSHQVTQMGQEVILRCVPISNHLYFYWYRQILGQKVEFLVSFYNNEISEKSEIFDDQFSVERPDGSNFTLKIRSTKLEDSAMYFCASSADRGREKLFFGSGTQLSVL.

The chain links TRBV28 to TRBJ2-1; 12 nucleotides match TRBD2. J lost 4 bases, V lost 5 bases, and 3 bases had no gene match. The CDR3 length is 15 residues. Germline V gives CDR1 MDHEN, CDR2 SYDVKM. CDR3 protein: CASSPTSGGYNEQFF. CDR3 bases: TGTGCCAGCAGTCCTACTAGCGGGGGGTACAATGAGCAGTTCTTC.

The rearrangement uses TRBV6-5 and TRBJ1-4, with TRBD1 as a possible D gene (5 bases). The CDR3 loop spans 13 amino acids. CDR1 MNHEY and CDR2 SVGAGI come from the germline V gene. V lost 8 bases and J 5 bases, leaving 12 bases between the germline ends. CDR3 protein: CASGGTLNEKLFF. The CDR3 coding sequence is TGTGCCAGCGGCGGGACTTTGAATGAAAAACTGTTTTTT.